These T cell receptor beta chains were read from a single sample in a study of identical twins. Each CDR3 protein gets one entry after TCRdb re-called the 5' RACE reads with MiXCR. The sample lists 200,000 to 300,000 distinct CDR3 sequences; approximately 10% were seen once. Sequencing input: memory T cells sorted from blood. These receptors came from a man in his fifties in good health. Both conserved end residues are part of each CDR3. Each record gives: D gene, J gene, V gene, clone size, CDR3 protein, CDR3 DNA. D genes are given only for firm matches. Part of the rows lack a size; the others show once, few, many or a class for expanded clones.

D gene: TRBD2; J gene: TRBJ2-5; V gene: TRBV7-2; clone size: many; CDR3 protein: CASSPGAGGPGETQYF; CDR3 DNA: TGTGCCAGCAGCCCCGGAGCGGGAGGGCCCGGAGAGACCCAGTACTTC
D gene: .; J gene: TRBJ2-1; V gene: TRBV7-2; clone size: many; CDR3 protein: CASSFRNEQFF; CDR3 DNA: TGTGCCAGCAGCTTTAGGAATGAGCAGTTCTTC
D gene: .; J gene: TRBJ1-4; V gene: TRBV29-1; clone size: many; CDR3 protein: CSVLGREEKLFF; CDR3 DNA: TGCAGCGTTCTGGGCAGGGAGGAAAAACTGTTTTTT
D gene: .; J gene: TRBJ2-5; V gene: TRBV7-2; clone size: .; CDR3 protein: CASTLGGGHQETQYF; CDR3 DNA: TGTGCCAGCACCCTTGGTGGGGGCCACCAAGAGACCCAGTACTTC
D gene: .; J gene: TRBJ2-7; V gene: TRBV20-1; clone size: .; CDR3 protein: CSADWGYEQYF; CDR3 DNA: TGCAGTGCTGACTGGGGCTACGAGCAGTACTTC
D gene: .; J gene: TRBJ2-5; V gene: TRBV7-7; clone size: many; CDR3 protein: CASSLLAGETQYF; CDR3 DNA: TGTGCTAGCAGCTTACTGGCAGGGGAGACCCAGTACTTC
D gene: TRBD2; J gene: TRBJ2-1; V gene: TRBV12-3/TRBV12-4; clone size: many; CDR3 protein: CASRGLAGVLFYNEQFF; CDR3 DNA: TGTGCCAGCAGGGGACTAGCGGGAGTATTGTTTTACAATGAGCAGTTCTTC
D gene: .; J gene: TRBJ2-1; V gene: TRBV5-1; clone size: .; CDR3 protein: CASSLDPGVDEQFF; CDR3 DNA: TGCGCCAGCAGCTTGGACCCGGGTGTCGATGAGCAGTTCTTC
D gene: .; J gene: TRBJ1-2; V gene: TRBV5-1; clone size: many; CDR3 protein: CASKGQVNYGYTF; CDR3 DNA: TGCGCCAGCAAGGGACAAGTCAACTATGGCTACACCTTC
D gene: .; J gene: TRBJ2-5; V gene: TRBV10-3; clone size: few; CDR3 protein: CAISRDPGKETQYF; CDR3 DNA: TGTGCCATCAGCCGGGACCCAGGAAAAGAGACCCAGTACTTC
D gene: TRBD1; J gene: TRBJ2-3; V gene: TRBV12-3/TRBV12-4; clone size: many; CDR3 protein: CASSKRQGGTDTQYF; CDR3 DNA: TGTGCCAGCAGTAAAAGACAGGGGGGCACAGATACGCAGTATTTT
D gene: TRBD2; J gene: TRBJ2-3; V gene: TRBV11-1; clone size: .; CDR3 protein: CASSRVPGLAGGITDTQYF; CDR3 DNA: TGTGCCAGCAGCCGAGTCCCGGGACTAGCGGGAGGGATCACAGATACGCAGTATTTT
D gene: TRBD2; J gene: TRBJ2-1; V gene: TRBV28; clone size: many; CDR3 protein: CASSLWRGVYNEQFF; CDR3 DNA: TGTGCCAGCAGTTTATGGCGGGGGGTCTACAATGAGCAGTTCTTC
D gene: TRBD2; J gene: TRBJ2-1; V gene: TRBV5-1; clone size: .; CDR3 protein: CASSLEPPSGSIYNEQFF; CDR3 DNA: TGCGCCAGCAGCTTGGAACCACCTAGCGGGAGTATCTACAATGAGCAGTTCTTC
D gene: .; J gene: TRBJ1-2; V gene: TRBV18; clone size: .; CDR3 protein: CASSPTQRGDYGYTF; CDR3 DNA: TGTGCCAGCTCACCAACACAAAGGGGGGACTATGGCTACACCTTC
D gene: TRBD2; J gene: TRBJ2-4; V gene: TRBV4-2; clone size: many; CDR3 protein: CASSPLAGGLVSKNIQYF; CDR3 DNA: TGTGCCAGCAGCCCTTTGGCGGGGGGGCTTGTTTCCAAAAACATTCAGTACTTC
D gene: .; J gene: TRBJ2-2; V gene: TRBV19; clone size: .; CDR3 protein: CASSIAIGTGELFF; CDR3 DNA: TGTGCCAGTAGTATAGCGATTGGAACCGGGGAGCTGTTTTTT